The T cell receptor beta chain under discussion was sequenced for a study of CD8 T cells in ankylosing spondylitis. Findings of the study overall: A TCR beta motif of roughly eight highly homologous variants appeared characteristic of ankylosing spondylitis blood. The authors reported significant enrichment of disease-linked clones in matched ankylosing spondylitis synovial fluid.

MiXCR was run by TCRdb on the 5' RACE reads, yielding one entry per CDR3 protein. The table shows about 540,000 distinct CDR3 sequences, with approximately 11% occurring only once. V shed 9 bases and J 7 bases; nucleotides not matched to a gene: 13. The CDR3 spans 14 residues. Germline-derived CDR1 and CDR2 are MNHEY and SMNVEV (reference sequence). Concerning this clonotype: Its antigen is not known.

The sample consisted of blood, either unsorted or a sorted T cell fraction (not recorded which). This receptor was obtained from a male donor with ankylosing spondylitis. V usage is TRBV27 and J usage is TRBJ2-7, with 9 bases fitting TRBD1. CDR3 in DNA: TGTGCCAGTTCCATGACAGGGGGTTCGGGTGAGCAGTACTTC. Its protein product is CASSMTGGSGEQYF.